A single T cell receptor beta chain is shown here with its context. Its target is not known. The CDR3 runs to 16 residues. The germline V gene has CDR1 SGHAT and CDR2 FQNNGV. J gave up 7 bases and V 0 bases, and 6 bases lay outside the gene matches. A single record per CDR3 protein comes from TCRdb applying MiXCR to the 5' RACE reads. This table has under 600,000 distinct CDR3 sequences, 21% appearing once. This record belongs to a study of T cells after yellow fever vaccination. Study observations and caveats: Most primary-vaccination clones recurred post-booster (nearly 98% CD4, roughly 91% CD8).

This TCR derives from a man aged 18 to 35 who received the YFV17D yellow fever vaccine. The sequences come from PBMCs, collected around 3 weeks after the first yellow fever vaccination. This chain connects TRBV11-2 to TRBJ2-2; 9 nucleotides agree with TRBD1. Written as DNA, the CDR3 is TGTGCCAGCAGCTTAGAAGGGGACAGGGTATACGGGGAGCTGTTTTTT. Encoded protein: CASSLEGDRVYGELFF. Drawing the rest from reference TRBV11-2 and TRBJ2-2, the complete variable domain is EAGVAQSPRYKIIEKRQSVAFWCNPISGHATLYWYQQILGQGPKLLIQFQNNGVVDDSQLPKDRFSAERLKGVDSTLKIQPAKLEDSAVYLCASSLEGDRVYGELFFGEGSRLTVL.